The next 25 T cell receptor beta chains were all read from a single sample in a study of cytomegalovirus exposure and HLA in healthy donors. Sequenced by immunoSEQ multiplex PCR; TCRdb stores in-frame clones only, minus some. The repertoire holds tens of thousands of clones, with approximately 91% as singletons. What was sequenced was PBMCs. The receptor source for this set is a man aged 30 to 39 in good health and CMV-seronegative.

The rearrangement joins TRBV27 to TRBJ2-1; 7 bases are shared with TRBD2. Trimming removed 0 bases from V and 4 bases from J; junction bases left unmatched: 9. CDR3 size: 17 residues. Germline assignment: CDR1 MNHEY and CDR2 SMNVEV (reference sequence). CDR3 DNA: TGTGCCAGCAGTTTATCGGTCCCTAGCGGCACGTACAATGAGCAGTTCTTC. Translating it yields CASSLSVPSGTYNEQFF.

The V and J genes are TRBV19 and TRBJ1-1; no firm D call. Per the germline V gene, CDR1 is LNHDA and CDR2 is SQIVND (reference sequence). Trimming took off 0 bases at V and 11 bases at J, with 13 bases between the two ends. The CDR3 contains 13 residues. CDR3 bases: TGTGCCAGTAGTATAGATCGCCTAGATCGGGCTTTCTTT. It is translated as CASSIDRLDRAFF.

The chain combines TRBV5-1 with TRBJ2-7, with 9 bases identical to TRBD1. The ends lost 5 bases at V and 2 bases at J; junction bases unmatched: 11. The CDR3 has 16 residues. Per germline, CDR1 SGHRS and CDR2 YFSETQ. In nucleotides, the CDR3 is TGCGCCAGCAGTCGGGGACGGGACAGGGTGCCCTACGAGCAGTACTTC. Its protein is CASSRGRDRVPYEQYF.

CDR3 in DNA: TGTGCCAGCAGCCCCTCACCGGGAGAGAACACCGGGGAGCTGTTTTTT. This gives the protein CASSPSPGENTGELFF. V is TRBV7-6 and J is TRBJ2-2; D possibly corresponds to TRBD2 (6 bases). Trimming took 5 bases from V and 1 from J, leaving 14 bases between them. This CDR3 comprises 16 residues. Germline V gives CDR1 SGHVS, CDR2 FNYEAQ.

The chain is built from TRBV5-1 and TRBJ2-1, with 10 bases aligning to TRBD1. Germline-derived CDR1 and CDR2 are SGHRS and YFSETQ. The CDR3 covers 15 residues. The V gene end was trimmed by 5 bases and the J gene end by 3 bases; junction bases not matched to a gene: 5. The CDR3 DNA follows: TGCGCCAGCAGGGGCGGGACAGGGGTCTACAATGAGCAGTTCTTC. It encodes CASRGGTGVYNEQFF.

V and J are TRBV11-3 and TRBJ2-7; a possible D gene is TRBD1 (6 bases). The CDR3 length is 15 residues. The ends were cut back, 5 bases at V and 3 bases at J, with 17 bases in the middle. CDR1 is SGHNT and CDR2 is YENEEA in the germline V gene. The CDR3 loop is CASSPSGTRDYEQYF. The CDR3 DNA follows: TGTGCCAGCAGCCCGTCCGGGACAAGGGACTACGAGCAGTACTTC.

The chain has TRBV6-1 and TRBJ2-7, with TRBD2 matching over 13 bases. Germline CDR1 is MNHNS and CDR2 is SASEGT. This CDR3 has 15 residues. J was trimmed by 7 bases and V by 4 bases; bases with no gene match: 7. CDR3 DNA: TGTGCCAGCAGTGTAACTAGCGGGGGGGCCTGGGAGCAGTACTTC. Translation: CASSVTSGGAWEQYF.

V is TRBV5-1 and J is TRBJ2-3, with D possibly being TRBD1 (5 bases). Looked up from germline, CDR1 is SGHRS and CDR2 is YFSETQ. Trimming cost V 0 bases and J 2 bases, with 13 bases left between them. CDR3 length equals 16 residues. The CDR3 region has the DNA TGCGCCAGCAGCTTGGGGGTCGACAGTTCCACAGATACGCAGTATTTT. Protein sequence: CASSLGVDSSTDTQYF.

The rearrangement joins TRBV5-4 to TRBJ2-1, with a possible D match to TRBD1 (5 bases). The CDR3 extends over 14 amino acids. Germline CDR1 and CDR2: SGHNT and YYREEE (reference sequence). Trimming removed 2 bases at V and 5 bases at J, with 11 bases between. The CDR3 region has the DNA TGTGCCAGCAGCTTTTTGTCAGGGAACAATGAGCAGTTCTTC. Translated: CASSFLSGNNEQFF. The whole variable domain, filled in from reference TRBV5-4 and TRBJ2-1, reads ETGVTQSPTHLIKTRGQQVTLRCSSQSGHNTVSWYQQALGQGPQFIFQYYREEENGRGNFPPRFSGLQFPNYSSELNVNALELDDSALYLCASSFLSGNNEQFFGPGTRLTVL.

This clone came up once. The junction departs from the called germline gene at one end, perhaps through a read error. The V and J genes are TRBV7-7 and TRBJ2-2, with D maybe TRBD2 (5 bases). Germline assignment: CDR1 SSHAT and CDR2 FNYEAQ (reference sequence). The CDR3 is 15 residues long. CDR3 protein: CASSLGADYTGELFF. The CDR3 coding sequence is TGTGCTAGCAGCTTAGGCGCGGACTACACCGGGGAGCTGTTTTTT.

This clone turned up a few times. The chain carries TRBV7-9 and TRBJ2-7; 10 nucleotides line up with TRBD1. J was trimmed by 6 bases and V by 7 bases; bases with no gene match: 15. This CDR3 is built from 16 residues. The germline V gene encodes CDR1 SEHNR and CDR2 FQNEAQ (reference sequence). CDR3: CASNSLGWDRGSEQYF. CDR3 bases: TGTGCCAGCAATTCGCTTGGGTGGGACAGGGGTTCCGAGCAGTACTTC. The variable domain in full, with the rest retrieved from reference TRBV7-9 and TRBJ2-7, is DTGVSQNPRHKITKRGQNVTFRCDPISEHNRLYWYRQTLGQGPEFLTYFQNEAQLEKSRLLSDRFSAERPKGSFSTLEIQRTEQGDSAMYLCASNSLGWDRGSEQYFGPGTRLTVT.

The V gene is TRBV27, the J gene TRBJ1-2; D might be TRBD1 (6 bases). The V end lost 2 bases, the J end lost 0 bases, and 13 bases lay between the germline ends. The CDR3 length is 16 residues. CDR1 MNHEY and CDR2 SMNVEV come from the germline V gene (reference sequence). The CDR3 nucleotides are TGTGCCAGCAGTTTACAGGGCACAGGGTCTAACTATGGCTACACCTTC. Translation: CASSLQGTGSNYGYTF.

In this sample, this clone turned up a few times. The rearrangement uses TRBV7-9 and TRBJ1-6; 9 bases are a match to TRBD1. The CDR3 is 17 residues long. The V gene end was trimmed by 1 base and the J gene end by 9 bases; junction bases not matched to a gene: 10. The V gene's germline CDR1 is SEHNR and CDR2 FQNEAQ (reference sequence). In nucleotides, the CDR3 is TGTGCCAGCAGCTTAGACTGGTTTGGACAGGGGAGTTCACCCCTCCACTTT. This gives the protein CASSLDWFGQGSSPLHF.

This clone was counted a few times. The chain links TRBV7-9 to TRBJ1-1; 7 nucleotides agree with TRBD1. The germline gives CDR1 SEHNR, CDR2 FQNEAQ (reference sequence). This CDR3 has 13 amino acids. After removal of 5 bases from V and 12 bases from J, the junction contained 12 bases not matched to a gene. CDR3 DNA: TGTGCCAGCAGCCCCGGGGACAGCCCCCGCACTTTCTTT. Translation: CASSPGDSPRTFF.

This CDR3 reads CASSADWGVGNSPLHF. In nucleotides, the CDR3 is TGTGCCAGCAGTGCCGACTGGGGGGTAGGGAATTCACCCCTCCACTTT. This sequence joins TRBV6-4 and TRBJ1-6; TRBD1 might be the D (5 bases). The CDR3 contains 16 residues. The V and J ends lost 4 bases and 7 bases respectively, with 17 bases between them. Germline V gene sequence: CDR1 MRHNA, CDR2 SNTAGT.

V and J are TRBV11-2 and TRBJ2-7, with 8 bases that match TRBD2. In germline, CDR1 is SGHAT, CDR2 FQNNGV. CDR3 length equals 12 residues. The CDR3 DNA reads as TGTGGCCGGGGGGGGGAGGTTTGCGAGCAGTACTTC. Encoded protein: CGRGGEVCEQYF.

The sample holds a few counts of this clone. V usage is TRBV11-1 and J usage is TRBJ2-7, with 9 nucleotides matching TRBD1. The V segment lost 7 bases and the J segment 1 base; nucleotides outside the gene matches: 5. Germline CDR1 and CDR2: SGHAT and FQDESV (reference sequence). This CDR3 is built from 14 residues. The CDR3 here is CASTDRGLSYEQYF. The CDR3 coding sequence is TGTGCCAGCACGGACAGGGGATTATCCTACGAGCAGTACTTC.

CDR3: CASSLVSEGETQYF. The CDR3 region has the DNA TGTGCCAGCAGCTTAGTTTCGGAGGGAGAGACCCAGTACTTC. The chain recombines TRBV7-8 with TRBJ2-5; D perhaps matches TRBD2 (6 bases). Trimming cost V 1 base and J 4 bases, with 10 bases left between them. The CDR3 contains 14 residues. Germline CDR1 and CDR2: SGHVS and FQNEAQ.

The gene calls are TRBV5-1 and TRBJ1-1; 7 bases line up with TRBD1. Germline CDR1 SGHRS, CDR2 YFSETQ. The V segment lost 1 base and the J segment 1 base; nucleotides outside the gene matches: 1. The CDR3 length is 14 residues. The CDR3 coding sequence is TGCGCCAGCAGCTTGAGGACAGGGAACACTGAAGCTTTCTTT. Amino acids: CASSLRTGNTEAFF.

The chain carries TRBV28 and TRBJ1-4, with D perhaps TRBD1 (5 bases). This CDR3 contains 15 residues. The V end was cut by 2 bases, the J end by 8 bases, with 15 bases between. The germline CDR1 and CDR2 sequences are MDHEN and SYDVKM. CDR3 sequence: CASSLSRASREKLFF. The CDR3 coding sequence is TGTGCCAGCAGTTTAAGCAGGGCCTCAAGGGAAAAACTGTTTTTT.

This rearrangement joins TRBV11-2 to TRBJ1-5; 11 positions agree with TRBD1. Germline CDR1 is SGHAT and CDR2 is FQNNGV. The V gene end was trimmed by 5 bases and the J gene end by 3 bases; junction bases not matched to a gene: 0. The CDR3 is 14 amino acids. The CDR3: CASSGQGANQPQHF. The DNA of the CDR3 is TGTGCCAGCAGCGGACAGGGGGCCAATCAGCCCCAGCATTTT. Full variable domain (remainder filled in from reference TRBV11-2 and TRBJ1-5): EAGVAQSPRYKIIEKRQSVAFWCNPISGHATLYWYQQILGQGPKLLIQFQNNGVVDDSQLPKDRFSAERLKGVDSTLKIQPAKLEDSAVYLCASSGQGANQPQHFGDGTRLSIL.

The chain recombines TRBV1 with TRBJ2-1; the table calls TRBD1, which could not be checked here. TRBV1 counts as a pseudogene. This CDR3 is built from 18 residues. The CDR3 DNA reads TGCACCAGCAGCCAAGTTTTATTAAGGGGTTTCACCTACAATGAGCAGTTCTTC. As protein: CTSSQVLLRGFTYNEQFF.

The chain joins TRBV27 to TRBJ1-5; TRBD1 matches at 9 bases. The CDR3 covers 14 residues. Germline-derived CDR1 and CDR2 are MNHEY and SMNVEV (reference sequence). V was pared by 6 bases and J by 7 bases, with 7 bases of the junction left unmatched. Here the CDR3 DNA reads TGTGCCAGCAGGACTACAGGGGGCGAGCAGCCCCAGCATTTT. Residues: CASRTTGGEQPQHF.

DNA of the CDR3: TGCGCCAGCAGCTTGTTGACGACAGGCGGCACTGAAGCTTTCTTT. It encodes CASSLLTTGGTEAFF. This chain links TRBV5-1 with TRBJ1-1; weak D call: TRBD1 (6 bases). V was pared by 1 base and J by 4 bases, with 14 bases between. The CDR3 is 15 amino acids. The germline V gene encodes CDR1 SGHRS and CDR2 YFSETQ.

V usage is TRBV7-9 and J usage is TRBJ2-1; D not resolved. Trimming removed 4 bases at V and 8 bases at J, with 12 bases between. The CDR3 covers 13 residues. The germline V gene has CDR1 SEHNR and CDR2 FQNEAQ (reference sequence). The CDR3 loop is CASSSRAIDEQFF. In nucleotides, the CDR3 is TGTGCCAGCAGCTCCCGAGCCATCGATGAGCAGTTCTTC.